This is a list of T cell receptor beta chains from one sample in a study of blood T cell repertoires in COVID-19. The protocol was immunoSEQ multiplex PCR, while the TCRdb copy is restricted to in-frame clones and leaves out a portion. Counted here are about 160,000 clones, over 75% occurring once; the ten biggest clones make up approximately 10%. Material for sequencing was peripheral blood. These receptors all stem from a human donor in a cohort sampled during active COVID-19. The CDR3 runs from the conserved cysteine through the conserved F or W. Each record gives: CDR3 length, D gene, V gene, CDR3 protein. D genes are given only for firm matches.

16	.	TRBV4-3	CASSQGPDSTNEKLFF
16	TRBD2	TRBV9	CASSVGTSVETGELFF
16	TRBD1	TRBV7-8	CASSGPGTGSYNEQFF
12	.	TRBV12-3/TRBV12-4	CASSPAGFEQYF
13	TRBD1	TRBV6-5	CAIWTQGQDEQYF
12	TRBD2	TRBV30	CASRWGGYEQYF
13	.	TRBV6-5	CASSYQSQETQYF
14	TRBD1	TRBV19	CASSSPGQGYEQYF
15	TRBD2	TRBV7-2	CASSLVVSGGGEQFF
15	.	TRBV6-1	CASSEAQGSNQPQHF
16	TRBD2	TRBV4-3	CASSQDPPGRTNVLTF
15	TRBD1	TRBV7-8	CASSLTDRNNSPLHF
17	.	TRBV30	CAWSSGLGSSYNSPLHF
18	TRBD1	TRBV27	CASSSLTGTVGDNEKLFF
15	TRBD2	TRBV6-6	CASSWGQLARETQYF
16	TRBD1	TRBV2	CASSYEVTGDSYEQYF
15	.	TRBV19	CASSNPRPSNYGYTF
11	.	TRBV19	CARTLDYEQYF
15	.	TRBV5-4	CASSPHSPPYNEQFF
14	.	TRBV29-1	CSVGEGDRDEKLFF
15	TRBD2	TRBV2	CASSRERAGEETQYF
12	.	TRBV19	CASTTGGYGYTF
17	TRBD2	TRBV24-1	CATSDPGLAGGTGELFF
15	.	TRBV19	CASSIFLAPTYEQYF
14	.	TRBV27	CASSMGQRGSTIYF
16	.	TRBV6-6	CASVTLYGKVAPEAFF
15	TRBD1	TRBV15	CATSATGAVNEKLFF
14	.	TRBV27	CASTFGRGINEQFF
13	.	TRBV9	CASSVGGRYSQYF
12	.	TRBV12-3/TRBV12-4	CASSLGSNEQFF
15	TRBD1	TRBV6-4	CASKQNRDSYNEQFF
14	.	TRBV19	CASSMWQAGGELFF
14	.	TRBV11-2	CASSLGRVGEKLFF
14	TRBD2	TRBV5-4	CASSLRLAVGEQFF
14	.	TRBV19	CASSAAILPEGYTF
15	.	TRBV3-1/TRBV3-2	CASSHNSLPNEKLFF
15	TRBD1	TRBV6-6	CASTIGTGYNQPQHF
12	.	TRBV19	CATGQRSYEQYF
17	.	TRBV3-1/TRBV3-2	CASSQSRVQTFGNTIYF
15	.	TRBV9	CASSAAPGEGQPQHF
20	.	TRBV27	CASKDEQGARASGDTGELFF
15	TRBD1	TRBV4-3	CASSQDRGQSDGYTF
16	.	TRBV28	CASSPLALQFGSGYTF
14	.	TRBV29-1	CSVEDIGLDYGYTF
13	TRBD2	TRBV27	CASSLTSAREQYF
14	.	TRBV5-4	CASSLVGQHYEQYF
17	.	TRBV4-1	CASSQDEGSPISYEQYF
14	TRBD1	TRBV30	CAWGRQGLPYGYTF